The source of this TCR beta chain is a study of identical twins. TCRdb reanalysed the 5' RACE reads using MiXCR and keeps one entry per CDR3 protein. The profile shows around 670,000 distinct CDR3 sequences, around 6% of them singletons. CDR3 size: 14 residues. Germline V lookup: CDR1 SQVTM, CDR2 ANQGSEA. V lost 6 bases, J lost 1 base, and 7 bases stayed unmatched. Many counts were recorded for this clonotype. This chain links TRBV29-1 with TRBJ2-3; TRBD2 agrees at 7 bases. The TCR was taken from a man between 18 and 35 years old in good health. The sequencing input was naive T cells sorted from blood. The CDR3 is CSVPRAGGTDTQYF. Here the CDR3 DNA reads TGCAGCGTCCCGAGGGCGGGGGGCACAGATACGCAGTATTTT.